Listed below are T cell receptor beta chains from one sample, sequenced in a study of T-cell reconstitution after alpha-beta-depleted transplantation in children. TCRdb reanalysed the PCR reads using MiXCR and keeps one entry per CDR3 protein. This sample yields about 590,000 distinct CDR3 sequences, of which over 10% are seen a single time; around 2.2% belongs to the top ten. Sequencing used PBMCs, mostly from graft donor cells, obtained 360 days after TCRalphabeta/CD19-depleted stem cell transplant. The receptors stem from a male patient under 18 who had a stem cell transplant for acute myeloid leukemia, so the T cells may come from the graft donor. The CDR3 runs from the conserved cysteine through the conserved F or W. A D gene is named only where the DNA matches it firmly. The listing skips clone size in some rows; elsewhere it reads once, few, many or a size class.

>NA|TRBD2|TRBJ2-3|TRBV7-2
CASSSGTSGSEADTQYF
TGTGCCAGCAGCTCCGGGACTAGCGGGAGTGAGGCAGATACGCAGTATTTT
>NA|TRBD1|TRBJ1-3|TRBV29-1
CSVEGGQGAGNTIYF
TGCAGCGTTGAAGGGGGACAGGGGGCTGGAAACACCATATATTTT
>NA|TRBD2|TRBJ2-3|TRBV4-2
CASSQNVDLAGGSTDTQYF
TGTGCCAGCAGCCAGAACGTGGATCTAGCGGGAGGTAGCACAGATACGCAGTATTTT
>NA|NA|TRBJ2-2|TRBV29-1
CSVALTNTGELFF
TGCAGCGTTGCACTAACGAACACCGGGGAGCTGTTTTTT
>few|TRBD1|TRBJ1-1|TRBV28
CASMADWTGGNTEAFF
TGTGCCAGCATGGCGGACTGGACAGGGGGGAACACTGAAGCTTTCTTT
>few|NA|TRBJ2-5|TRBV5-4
CASSWARGGETQYF
TGTGCCAGCAGCTGGGCGAGAGGGGGAGAGACCCAGTACTTC
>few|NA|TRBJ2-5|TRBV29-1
CSATVGGGGETQYF
TGCAGCGCCACTGTTGGGGGAGGCGGGGAGACCCAGTACTTC
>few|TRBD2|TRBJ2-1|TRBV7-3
CASSPLAGGRGEQFF
TGTGCCAGCAGCCCCCTAGCGGGAGGGAGGGGTGAGCAGTTCTTC
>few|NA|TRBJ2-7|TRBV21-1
CASSKKTHEQYF
TGTGCCAGCAGCAAAAAGACCCACGAGCAGTACTTC
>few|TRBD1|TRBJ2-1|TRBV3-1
CASSQEIATGNEQFF
TGTGCCAGCAGCCAAGAAATAGCGACAGGGAATGAGCAGTTCTTC
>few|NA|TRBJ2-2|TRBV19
CASRTGVLNTGELFF
TGTGCCAGTAGGACTGGGGTTTTGAACACCGGGGAGCTGTTTTTT
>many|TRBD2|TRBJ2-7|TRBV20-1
CSARTSPGLAGYEQYF
TGCAGTGCTCGAACGAGTCCGGGACTAGCGGGCTACGAGCAGTACTTC
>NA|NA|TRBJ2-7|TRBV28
CASRRIFHEQYF
TGTGCCAGCAGGAGAATATTCCACGAGCAGTACTTC
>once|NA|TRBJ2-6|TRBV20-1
CSARRVSNPYSGANVLTF
TGCAGTGCTAGGCGGGTTAGTAATCCCTACTCTGGGGCCAACGTCCTGACTTTC
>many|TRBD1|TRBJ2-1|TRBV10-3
CAISKLTGDHKNEQFF
TGTGCCATCAGCAAACTGACAGGGGATCATAAGAATGAGCAGTTCTTC
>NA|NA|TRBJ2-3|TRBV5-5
CASTSWGADTQYF
TGTGCCAGCACTTCTTGGGGGGCAGATACGCAGTATTTT
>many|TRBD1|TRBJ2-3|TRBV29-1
CSAGQASADTQYF
TGCAGCGCCGGACAGGCCTCAGCAGATACGCAGTATTTT
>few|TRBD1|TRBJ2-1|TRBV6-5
CASSYSRDSYNEQFF
TGTGCCAGCAGTTACTCAAGGGACAGCTACAATGAGCAGTTCTTC
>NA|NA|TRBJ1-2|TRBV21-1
CASSEMDRGDGYTF
TGTGCCAGCAGCGAGATGGACAGGGGTGATGGCTACACCTTC
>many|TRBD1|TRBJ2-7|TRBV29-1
CSVDATGGPYEQYF
TGCAGCGTTGACGCGACAGGGGGCCCCTACGAGCAGTACTTC
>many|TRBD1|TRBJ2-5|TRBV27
CASKGAQETQYF
TGTGCCAGCAAGGGGGCGCAGGAGACCCAGTACTTC